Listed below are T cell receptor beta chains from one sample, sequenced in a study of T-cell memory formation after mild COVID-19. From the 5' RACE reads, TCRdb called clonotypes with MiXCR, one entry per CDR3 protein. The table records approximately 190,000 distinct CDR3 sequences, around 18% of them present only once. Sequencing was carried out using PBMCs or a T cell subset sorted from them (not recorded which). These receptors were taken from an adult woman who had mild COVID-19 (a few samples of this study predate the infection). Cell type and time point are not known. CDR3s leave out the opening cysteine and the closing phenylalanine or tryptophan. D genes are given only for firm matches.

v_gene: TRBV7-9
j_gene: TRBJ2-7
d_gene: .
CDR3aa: ASSLDQGSPDEQY

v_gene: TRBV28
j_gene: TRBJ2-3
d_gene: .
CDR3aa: ASNSPTRLTDTQY

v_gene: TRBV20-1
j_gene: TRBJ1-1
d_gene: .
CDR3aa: SARGDGGLMNTEAF

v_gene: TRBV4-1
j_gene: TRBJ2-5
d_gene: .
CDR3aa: ASSRGLSPGGTQY

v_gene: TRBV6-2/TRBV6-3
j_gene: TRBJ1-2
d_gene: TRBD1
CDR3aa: ASSSPGQNHYGYT

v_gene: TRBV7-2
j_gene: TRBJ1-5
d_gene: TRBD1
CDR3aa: ASSFAGTVPNQPQH

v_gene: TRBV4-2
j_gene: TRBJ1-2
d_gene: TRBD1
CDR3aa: ASSRQWGQGDYGYT

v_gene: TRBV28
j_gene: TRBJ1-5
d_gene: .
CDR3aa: ASVSSGNQPQH

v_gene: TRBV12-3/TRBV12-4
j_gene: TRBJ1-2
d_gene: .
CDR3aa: ASTRGSFYGYT

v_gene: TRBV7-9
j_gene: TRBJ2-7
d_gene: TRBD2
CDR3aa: ASSFRGGRRYEQY

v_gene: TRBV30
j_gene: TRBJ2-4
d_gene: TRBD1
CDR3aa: AWSGTGRNIQY

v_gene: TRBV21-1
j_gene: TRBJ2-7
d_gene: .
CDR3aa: ASPKREGPHEQY

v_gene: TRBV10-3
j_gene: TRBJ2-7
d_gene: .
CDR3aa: ATGVGSYEQY

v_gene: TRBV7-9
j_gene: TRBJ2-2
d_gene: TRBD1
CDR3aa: ASSSLPLTGAPNTGELF

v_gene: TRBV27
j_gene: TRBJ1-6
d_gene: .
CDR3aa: ASSPTGYSYNSPLH

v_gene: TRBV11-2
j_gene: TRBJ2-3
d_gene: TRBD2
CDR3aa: ASSTRGLAGTQY

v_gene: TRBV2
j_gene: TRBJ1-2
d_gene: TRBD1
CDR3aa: ASTKEGANYGYT

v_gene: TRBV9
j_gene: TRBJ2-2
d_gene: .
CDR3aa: ASSPQPNTGELF

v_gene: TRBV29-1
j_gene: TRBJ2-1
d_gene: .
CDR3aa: SVGGSYSYNEQF

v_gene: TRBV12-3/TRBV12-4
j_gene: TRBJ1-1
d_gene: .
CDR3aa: ASSPGENTEAF

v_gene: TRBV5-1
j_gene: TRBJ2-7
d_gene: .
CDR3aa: ASSLPQAYEQY

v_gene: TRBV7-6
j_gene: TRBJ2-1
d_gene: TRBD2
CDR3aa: ASSLGGGPMQYEQF

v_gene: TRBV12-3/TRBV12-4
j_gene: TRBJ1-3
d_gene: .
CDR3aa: ASSFREAGNTIY

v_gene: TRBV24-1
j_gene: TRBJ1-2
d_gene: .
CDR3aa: ATSDPGDAVGYT